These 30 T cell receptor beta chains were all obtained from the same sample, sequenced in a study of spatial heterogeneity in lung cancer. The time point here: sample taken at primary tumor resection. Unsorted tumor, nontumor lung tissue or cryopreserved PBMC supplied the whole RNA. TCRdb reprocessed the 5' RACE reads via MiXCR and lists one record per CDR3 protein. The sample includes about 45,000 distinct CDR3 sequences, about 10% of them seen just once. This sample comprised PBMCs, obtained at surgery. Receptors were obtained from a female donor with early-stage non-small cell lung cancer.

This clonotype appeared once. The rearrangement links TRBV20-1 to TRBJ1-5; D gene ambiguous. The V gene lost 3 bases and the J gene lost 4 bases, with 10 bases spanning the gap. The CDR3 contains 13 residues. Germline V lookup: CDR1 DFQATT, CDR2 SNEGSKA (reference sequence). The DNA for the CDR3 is TGCAGTGCTAGTACTGGGCCTAATCAGCCCCAGCATTTT. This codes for CSASTGPNQPQHF.

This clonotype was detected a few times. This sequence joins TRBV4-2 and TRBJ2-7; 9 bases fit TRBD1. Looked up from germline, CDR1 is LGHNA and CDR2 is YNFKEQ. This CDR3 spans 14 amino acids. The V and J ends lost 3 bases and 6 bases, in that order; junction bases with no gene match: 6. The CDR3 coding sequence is TGTGCCAGCAGCCAGGGGGACAGGGTAGCCGAGCAGTACTTC. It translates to CASSQGDRVAEQYF.

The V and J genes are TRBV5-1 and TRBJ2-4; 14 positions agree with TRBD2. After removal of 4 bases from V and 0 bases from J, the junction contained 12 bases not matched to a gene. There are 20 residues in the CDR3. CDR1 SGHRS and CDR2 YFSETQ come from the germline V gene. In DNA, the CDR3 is TGCGCCAGCAGCCCTCGACTAGCGGGGGGGCCGGAACGAGCCAAAAACATTCAGTACTTC. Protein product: CASSPRLAGGPERAKNIQYF.

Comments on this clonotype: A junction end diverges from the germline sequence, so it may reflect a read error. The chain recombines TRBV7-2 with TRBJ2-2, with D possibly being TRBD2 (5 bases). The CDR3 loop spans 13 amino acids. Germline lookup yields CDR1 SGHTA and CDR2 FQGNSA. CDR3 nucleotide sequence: TGTGCCAGCAGCTTCAGGTACACCGGGGATCTGTTTTTT. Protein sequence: CASSFRYTGDLFF. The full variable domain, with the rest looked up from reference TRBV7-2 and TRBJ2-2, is GAGVSQSPSNKVTEKGKDVELRCDPISGHTALYWYRQSLGQGLEFLIYFQGNSAPDKSGLPSDRFSAERTGGSVSTLTIQRTQQEDSAVYLCASSFRYTGDLFFGEGSRLTVL.

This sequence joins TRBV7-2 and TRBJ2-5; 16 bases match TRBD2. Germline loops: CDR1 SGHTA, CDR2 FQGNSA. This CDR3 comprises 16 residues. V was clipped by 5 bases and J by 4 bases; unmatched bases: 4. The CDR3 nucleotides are TGTGCCAGCAGCGTGGGACTAGCGGGGGGGCGAGAGACCCAGTACTTC. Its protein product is CASSVGLAGGRETQYF.

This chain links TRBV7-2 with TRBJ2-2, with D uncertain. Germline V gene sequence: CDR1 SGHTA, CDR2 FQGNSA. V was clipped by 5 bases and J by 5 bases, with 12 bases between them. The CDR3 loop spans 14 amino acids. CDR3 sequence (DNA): TGTGCCAGCAGCCCCCCGACCTTGACCGGGGAGCTGTTTTTT. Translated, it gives CASSPPTLTGELFF.

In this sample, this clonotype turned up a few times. CDR3 nucleotide sequence: TGCAGTGCTAGGGAGGGAGCTAGCGGGGGCCGCTACGAGCAGTACTTC. Its translation is CSAREGASGGRYEQYF. This chain uses TRBV20-1 with TRBJ2-7, with 10 bases identical to TRBD2. CDR3 size: 16 residues. Germline-derived CDR1 and CDR2 are DFQATT and SNEGSKA (reference sequence). V trimming: 3 bases; J trimming: 3 bases; junction bases outside the gene matches: 11.

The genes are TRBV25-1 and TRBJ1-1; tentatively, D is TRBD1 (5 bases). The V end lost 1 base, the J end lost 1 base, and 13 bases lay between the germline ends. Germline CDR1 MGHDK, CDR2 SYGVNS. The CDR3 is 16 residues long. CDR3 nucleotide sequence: TGTGCCAGCAGTGAATGGGGGGGAACCAGGAACACTGAAGCTTTCTTT. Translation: CASSEWGGTRNTEAFF.

CDR3 region: CASSPISGTGEHGYTF. CDR3 sequence (DNA): TGTGCCAGTAGTCCTATCTCCGGGACAGGGGAGCATGGCTACACCTTC. This chain joins TRBV19 and TRBJ1-2; 10 bases fit TRBD1. CDR3 length equals 16 residues. Trimming took 5 bases from V and 6 from J; bases not matched to a gene: 12. CDR1 is LNHDA, CDR2 SQIVND, per germline (reference sequence).

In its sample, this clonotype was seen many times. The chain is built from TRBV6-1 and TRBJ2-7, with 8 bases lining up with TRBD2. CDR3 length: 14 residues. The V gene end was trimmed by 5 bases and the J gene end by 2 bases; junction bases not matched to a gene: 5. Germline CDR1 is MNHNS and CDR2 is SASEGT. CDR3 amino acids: CASSLTSETYEQYF. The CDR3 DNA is TGTGCCAGCAGTCTGACTAGCGAAACCTACGAGCAGTACTTC.

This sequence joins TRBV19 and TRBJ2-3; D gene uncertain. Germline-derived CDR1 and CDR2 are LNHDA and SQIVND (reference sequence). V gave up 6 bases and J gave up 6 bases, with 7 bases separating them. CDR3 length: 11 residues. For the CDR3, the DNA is TGTGCCAGTAGAGTGAGTGATACGCAGTATTTT. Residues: CASRVSDTQYF.

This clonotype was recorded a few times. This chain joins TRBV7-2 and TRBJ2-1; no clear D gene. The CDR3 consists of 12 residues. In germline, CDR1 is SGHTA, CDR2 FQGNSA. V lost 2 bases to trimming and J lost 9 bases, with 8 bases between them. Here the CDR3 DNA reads TGTGCCAGCAGCTTAAACAGAGGTGAGCAGTTCTTC. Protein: CASSLNRGEQFF.

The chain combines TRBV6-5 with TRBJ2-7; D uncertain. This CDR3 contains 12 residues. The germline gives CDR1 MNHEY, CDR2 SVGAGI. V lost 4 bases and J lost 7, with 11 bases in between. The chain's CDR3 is CASSSWAGEQYF. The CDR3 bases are TGTGCCAGCAGTTCTTGGGCTGGTGAGCAGTACTTC.

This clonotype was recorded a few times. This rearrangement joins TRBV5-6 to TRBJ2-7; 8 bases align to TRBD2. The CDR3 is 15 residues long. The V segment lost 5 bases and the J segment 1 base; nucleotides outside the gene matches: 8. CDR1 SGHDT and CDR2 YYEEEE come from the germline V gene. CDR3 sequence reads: CASSLGLARSYEQYF. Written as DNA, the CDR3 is TGTGCCAGCAGTCTTGGACTAGCTCGATCCTACGAGCAGTACTTC.

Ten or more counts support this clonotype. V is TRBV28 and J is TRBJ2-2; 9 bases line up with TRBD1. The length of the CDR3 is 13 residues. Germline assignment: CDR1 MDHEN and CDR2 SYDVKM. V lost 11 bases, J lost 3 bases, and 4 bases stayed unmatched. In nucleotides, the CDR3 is TGTGCCGCCGGACAGGGGCACACCGGGGAGCTGTTTTTT. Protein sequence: CAAGQGHTGELFF. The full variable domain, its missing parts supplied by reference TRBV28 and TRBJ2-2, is DVKVTQSSRYLVKRTGEKVFLECVQDMDHENMFWYRQDPGLGLRLIYFSYDVKMKEKGDIPEGYSVSREKKERFSLILESASTNQTSMYLCAAGQGHTGELFFGEGSRLTVL.

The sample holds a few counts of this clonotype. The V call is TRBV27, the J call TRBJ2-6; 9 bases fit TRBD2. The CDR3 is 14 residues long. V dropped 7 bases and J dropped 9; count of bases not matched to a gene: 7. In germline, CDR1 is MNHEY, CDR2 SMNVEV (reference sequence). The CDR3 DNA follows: TGTGCCAGCAAGCTAGCGGGGCCGGGCAACGTCCTGACTTTC. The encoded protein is CASKLAGPGNVLTF.

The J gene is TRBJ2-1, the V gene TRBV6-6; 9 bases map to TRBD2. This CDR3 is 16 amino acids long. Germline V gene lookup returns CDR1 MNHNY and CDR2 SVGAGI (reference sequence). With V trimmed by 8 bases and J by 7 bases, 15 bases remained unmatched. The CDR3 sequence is CASAQLTQRGANEQFF. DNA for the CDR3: TGTGCCAGCGCTCAACTGACCCAGCGGGGGGCGAATGAGCAGTTCTTC.

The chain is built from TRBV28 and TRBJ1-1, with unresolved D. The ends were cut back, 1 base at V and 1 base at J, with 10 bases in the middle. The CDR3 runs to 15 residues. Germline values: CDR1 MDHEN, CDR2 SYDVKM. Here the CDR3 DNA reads TGTGCCAGCAGTTTATCGGATACCTCGAACACTGAAGCTTTCTTT. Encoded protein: CASSLSDTSNTEAFF. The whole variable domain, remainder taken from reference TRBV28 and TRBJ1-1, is DVKVTQSSRYLVKRTGEKVFLECVQDMDHENMFWYRQDPGLGLRLIYFSYDVKMKEKGDIPEGYSVSREKKERFSLILESASTNQTSMYLCASSLSDTSNTEAFFGQGTRLTVV.

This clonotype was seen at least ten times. CDR3 DNA sequence: TGTGCCAGCAGTTTACAGGGAGGCACCGGGGAGCTGTTTTTT. Protein sequence: CASSLQGGTGELFF. The J gene is TRBJ2-2, the V gene TRBV12-3 or TRBV12-4, with D maybe TRBD2 (6 bases). The CDR3 has 14 amino acids. The V and J ends lost 2 bases and 4 bases respectively, with 8 bases between them.

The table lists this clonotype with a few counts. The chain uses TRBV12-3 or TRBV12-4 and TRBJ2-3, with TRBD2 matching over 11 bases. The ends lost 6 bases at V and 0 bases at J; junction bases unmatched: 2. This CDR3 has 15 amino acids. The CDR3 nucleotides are TGTGCCAGCAGGACTAGCGGGACAAGCACAGATACGCAGTATTTT. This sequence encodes CASRTSGTSTDTQYF.

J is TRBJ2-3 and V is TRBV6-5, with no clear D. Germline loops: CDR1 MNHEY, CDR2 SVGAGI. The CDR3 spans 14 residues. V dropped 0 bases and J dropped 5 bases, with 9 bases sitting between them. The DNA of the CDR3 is TGTGCCAGCAGTTACTCCCCCCGCGGAGATACGCAGTATTTT. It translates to CASSYSPRGDTQYF.

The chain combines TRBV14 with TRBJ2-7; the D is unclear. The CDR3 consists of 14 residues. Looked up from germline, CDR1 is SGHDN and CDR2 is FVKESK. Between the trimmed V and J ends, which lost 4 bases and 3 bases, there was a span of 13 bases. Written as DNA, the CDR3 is TGTGCCAGCAGCCTACCCGGGTTCCTCTACGAGCAGTACTTC. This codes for CASSLPGFLYEQYF.

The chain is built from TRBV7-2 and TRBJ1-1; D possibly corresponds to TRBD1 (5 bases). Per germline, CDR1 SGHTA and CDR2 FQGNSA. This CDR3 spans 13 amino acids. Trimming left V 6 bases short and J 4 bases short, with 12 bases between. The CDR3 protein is CASRGGGSTEAFF. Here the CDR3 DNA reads TGTGCCAGCAGGGGGGGGGGAAGCACTGAAGCTTTCTTT. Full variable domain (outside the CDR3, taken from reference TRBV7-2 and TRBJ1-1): GAGVSQSPSNKVTEKGKDVELRCDPISGHTALYWYRQSLGQGLEFLIYFQGNSAPDKSGLPSDRFSAERTGGSVSTLTIQRTQQEDSAVYLCASRGGGSTEAFFGQGTRLTVV.

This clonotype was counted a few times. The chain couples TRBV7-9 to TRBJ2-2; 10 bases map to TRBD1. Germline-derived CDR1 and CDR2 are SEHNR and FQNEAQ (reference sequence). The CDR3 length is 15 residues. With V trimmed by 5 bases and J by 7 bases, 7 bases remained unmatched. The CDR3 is CASSRRQGAVGELFF. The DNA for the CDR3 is TGTGCCAGCAGCAGACGACAGGGGGCTGTCGGGGAGCTGTTTTTT.

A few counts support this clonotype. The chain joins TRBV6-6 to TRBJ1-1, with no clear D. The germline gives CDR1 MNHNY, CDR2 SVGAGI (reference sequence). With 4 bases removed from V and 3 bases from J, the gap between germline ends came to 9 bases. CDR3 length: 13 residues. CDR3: CASSLSEHTEAFF. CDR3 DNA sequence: TGTGCCAGCAGTTTATCGGAGCACACTGAAGCTTTCTTT.

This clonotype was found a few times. The chain's CDR3 is CASSRGTGGSTDTQYF. Written as DNA, the CDR3 is TGCGCCAGCAGCCGCGGGACAGGGGGCAGCACAGATACGCAGTATTTT. The chain carries TRBV5-1 and TRBJ2-3, with 12 bases fitting TRBD1. After removal of 4 bases from V and 0 bases from J, the junction contained 3 bases not matched to a gene. Germline CDR1 and CDR2: SGHRS and YFSETQ. The CDR3 runs 16 residues.

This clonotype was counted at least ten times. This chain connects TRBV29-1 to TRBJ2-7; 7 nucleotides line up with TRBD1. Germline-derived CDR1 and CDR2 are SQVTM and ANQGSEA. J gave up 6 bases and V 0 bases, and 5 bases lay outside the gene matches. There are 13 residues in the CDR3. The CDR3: CSVEEDRQGEQYF. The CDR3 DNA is TGCAGCGTTGAAGAGGACAGGCAAGGCGAGCAGTACTTC.

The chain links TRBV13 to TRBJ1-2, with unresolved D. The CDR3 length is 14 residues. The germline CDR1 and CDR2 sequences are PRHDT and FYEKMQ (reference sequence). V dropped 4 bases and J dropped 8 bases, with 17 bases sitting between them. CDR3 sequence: CASSSNLHGSGYTF. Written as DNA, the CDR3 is TGTGCCAGCAGCTCGAACCTACATGGTTCAGGCTACACCTTC. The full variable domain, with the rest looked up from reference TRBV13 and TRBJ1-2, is AAGVIQSPRHLIKEKRETATLKCYPIPRHDTVYWYQQGPGQDPQFLISFYEKMQSDKGSIPDRFSAQQFSDYHSELNMSSLELGDSALYFCASSSNLHGSGYTFGSGTRLTVV.

The CDR3 DNA is TGTGCCAGTAGGCCTCCGGACCTGGAGACCCAGTACTTC. It encodes CASRPPDLETQYF. The chain uses TRBV19 and TRBJ2-5; D unclear. V was cut by 6 bases and J by 5 bases, with 13 bases left in between. Germline lookup yields CDR1 LNHDA and CDR2 SQIVND (reference sequence). CDR3 length: 13 residues.

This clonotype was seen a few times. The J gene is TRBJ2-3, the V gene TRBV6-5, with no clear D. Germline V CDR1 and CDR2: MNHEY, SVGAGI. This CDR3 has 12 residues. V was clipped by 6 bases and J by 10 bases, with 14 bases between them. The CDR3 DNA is TGTGCCAGCAGCCGCACCCGCGGACCGCAGTATTTT. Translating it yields CASSRTRGPQYF.